Below are 3 T cell receptor beta chains sequenced from a single sample in a study of CD8 T cells in Susac syndrome. Reverse transcription of roughly 0.45 to 1 ug RNA was performed with random hexamers. Via MiXCR, TCRdb re-called the immunoSEQ multiplex PCR reads, giving one row per CDR3 protein. The sample has roughly 150,000 distinct CDR3 sequences; over 85% are singletons. Sequenced material: CD8+ T cells from PBMCs. The receptors here all came from a human donor with multiple sclerosis.

This clonotype was detected only once. CDR3 coding DNA: TGTGCCAGCAGCGTACCGAGTGGAAGCTCCGGGGGGGCAGGAGATACGCAGTATTTT. As protein: CASSVPSGSSGGAGDTQYF. The V call is TRBV9, the J call TRBJ2-3; 8 positions agree with TRBD2. The CDR3 has 19 residues. V was clipped by 1 base and J by 5 bases; unmatched bases: 18. Germline V gives CDR1 SGDLS, CDR2 YYNGEE.

The V and J genes are TRBV21-1 and TRBJ2-7; whether TRBD1, the table's D call, matches the DNA was not checked. TRBV21-1 is classified as a pseudogene. This CDR3 is built from 19 residues. CDR3: CASSLWLGQGALSSYEQYF. DNA for the CDR3: TGTGCCAGCAGCCTCTGGCTTGGACAGGGGGCCCTGTCCTCCTACGAGCAGTACTTC.

A single count supports this clonotype. V gene TRBV4-1 combines with J gene TRBJ1-2; D unresolved. This CDR3 comprises 15 residues. Trimming pared 0 bases from V and 2 bases from J, leaving 10 bases between. Germline CDR1 is MGHRA and CDR2 is YSYEKL. DNA for the CDR3: TGCGCCAGCAGCCAAGAATCGACTATGAACTATGGCTACACCTTC. This encodes CASSQESTMNYGYTF.